These 26 T cell receptor beta chains came from one sample sequenced in a study of shared clonotypes between healthy human individuals (dated by TCRdb to 2020 to 2022). Library creation used the immunoSEQ multiplex PCR assay. Imported from immuneACCESS, the table was reduced by TCRdb to in-frame sequences with V and J called. These copies leave out some clones; in studies compared against another copy, an unresolved V gene accounts for under half, and the cause of the remainder is not known. This sample holds about 2.2 million clones; around 93% were observed only once. The top ten constitute under 2% of the sample. CD8 naive samples consisted of CD45RO-negative cells that were positively selected for CCR7, yielding a CD45RA+CCR7+ population without TemRA cells. Material: naive CD8+ T cells from PBMCs. Explained via the paper, the cell subset or site label denotes: CD45RA+CCR7+. These receptors were collected from a man aged 18 to 29 in good health. Some clones in this sample may be carry-over from other donors' samples.

Details on this clone: At the DNA level, this CDR3 is encoded by other sequences in the same sample as well. V usage is TRBV9 and J usage is TRBJ1-1; D ambiguous. Per germline, CDR1 SGDLS and CDR2 YYNGEE. The ends were cut back, 0 bases at V and 5 bases at J, with 8 bases in the middle. CDR3 length: 13 residues. CDR3 nucleotides: TGTGCCAGCAGCGTAGGGGATCGAACTGAAGCTTTCTTT. Translation: CASSVGDRTEAFF. The entire variable domain, with the rest obtained from reference TRBV9 and TRBJ1-1, is as follows: DSGVTQTPKHLITATGQRVTLRCSPRSGDLSVYWYQQSLDQGLQFLIQYYNGEERAKGNILERFSAQQFPDLHSELNLSSLELGDSALYFCASSVGDRTEAFFGQGTRLTVV.

V and J are TRBV10-3 and TRBJ2-5, with 7 bases lining up with TRBD1. V gave up 6 bases and J gave up 1 base; unmatched junction bases: 5. Germline V gene data show CDR1 as ENHRY and CDR2 as SYGVKD. This CDR3 has 14 residues. The CDR3 loop reads CAISAGTAQETQYF. DNA for the CDR3: TGTGCCATCAGCGCCGGGACAGCCCAAGAGACCCAGTACTTC.

The J gene is TRBJ1-2, the V gene TRBV7-9, with TRBD1 as a possible D gene (5 bases). Germline CDR1 is SEHNR and CDR2 is FQNEAQ (reference sequence). The CDR3 loop spans 14 amino acids. The V gene lost 1 base and the J gene lost 8 bases, with 14 bases spanning the gap. The CDR3 DNA is TGTGCCAGCAGCTTAGAACGGGGGATAGGCGGCTACACCTTC. It is translated as CASSLERGIGGYTF.

This chain connects TRBV7-9 to TRBJ2-3, with D uncertain. The CDR3 runs to 13 residues. The germline V gene encodes CDR1 SEHNR and CDR2 FQNEAQ (reference sequence). Trimming shortened V by 8 bases and J by 0 bases, and 9 bases separated the two germline ends. In DNA form, the CDR3 reads TGTGCCAGCTGGCGATCTAGCACAGATACGCAGTATTTT. It encodes CASWRSSTDTQYF.

V is TRBV6-5 and J is TRBJ2-5, with D possibly called TRBD1 or TRBD2 (5 bases each). The germline V gene has CDR1 MNHEY and CDR2 SVGAGI. The length of the CDR3 is 13 residues. Trimming removed 6 bases from V and 4 bases from J, with 12 bases in between. The CDR3 sequence is CASSAFGGETQYF. For the CDR3, the DNA is TGTGCCAGCAGCGCCTTTGGGGGAGAGACCCAGTACTTC.

This chain uses TRBV4-1 with TRBJ2-6; 8 nucleotides align to TRBD1. The J segment lost 3 bases and the V segment lost 2 bases, leaving 3 bases of the junction unmatched. The length of the CDR3 is 16 residues. Looked up from germline, CDR1 is MGHRA and CDR2 is YSYEKL. The CDR3 here is CASSQHRGDGANVLTF. CDR3 sequence (DNA): TGCGCCAGCAGCCAACACAGGGGGGATGGGGCCAACGTCCTGACTTTC.

This chain uses TRBV27 with TRBJ2-2, with D possibly matching TRBD1 (6 bases). Germline assignment: CDR1 MNHEY and CDR2 SMNVEV (reference sequence). This CDR3 is built from 11 residues. Trimming cost V 6 bases and J 10 bases, with 9 bases left between them. For the CDR3, the DNA is TGTGCCAGCAGCCTGGGGGCGGAGCTGTTTTTT. This translates into CASSLGAELFF.

The chain has TRBV4-2 and TRBJ2-3, with a weak D call TRBD2 (6 bases). The CDR3 is made up of 16 amino acids. Per germline, CDR1 LGHNA and CDR2 YNFKEQ. The V end lost 2 bases, the J end lost 2 bases, and 14 bases lay between the germline ends. CDR3 DNA sequence: TGTGCCAGCAGCCAACTAGCGAGAGACTACACAGATACGCAGTATTTT. The encoded protein is CASSQLARDYTDTQYF.

The rearrangement uses TRBV11-2 and TRBJ2-7; 9 bases align to TRBD2. The CDR3 length is 19 residues. In germline, CDR1 is SGHAT, CDR2 FQNNGV. The V and J ends lost 4 bases and 2 bases, in that order; junction bases with no gene match: 18. Written as DNA, the CDR3 is TGTGCCAGCAGCTCCCCGGGACTAGCTATCCTTACTAACACCTACGAGCAGTACTTC. This codes for CASSSPGLAILTNTYEQYF.

This rearrangement joins TRBV5-1 to TRBJ2-6, with TRBD2 matching 8 bases. Germline trimming cut 4 bases from V and 3 bases from J; bases unmatched to any gene: 12. This CDR3 comprises 18 residues. Per the germline V gene, CDR1 is SGHRS and CDR2 is YFSETQ. Here the CDR3 DNA reads TGCGCCAGCAGCCTGGGCCACGGGAGGGCCGGTGGGGCCAACGTCCTGACTTTC. Translation gives CASSLGHGRAGGANVLTF.

This clone was counted a single time. The J gene is TRBJ2-5, the V gene TRBV7-9; D is unresolved. Germline V gives CDR1 SEHNR, CDR2 FQNEAQ (reference sequence). This CDR3 comprises 15 residues. Trimming left V 5 bases short and J 2 bases short, with 15 bases between. The CDR3 sequence: CASSPLGERQETQYF. DNA for the CDR3: TGTGCCAGCAGCCCCCTTGGGGAACGGCAAGAGACCCAGTACTTC.

This clone was counted once. This chain joins TRBV7-6 and TRBJ1-1; D perhaps matches TRBD1 (6 bases). With 5 bases removed from V and 1 base from J, the gap between germline ends came to 8 bases. The CDR3 sequence is 13 residues long. The germline CDR1 and CDR2 sequences are SGHVS and FNYEAQ. Here the CDR3 reads CASSKGQNTEAFF. CDR3 coding DNA: TGTGCCAGCAGCAAGGGACAGAACACTGAAGCTTTCTTT.

V and J are TRBV7-2 and TRBJ2-1, with 7 bases lining up with TRBD1. Germline-derived CDR1 and CDR2 are SGHTA and FQGNSA. The CDR3 has 15 amino acids. V shed 5 bases and J 5 bases; nucleotides not matched to a gene: 9. The CDR3, as DNA: TGTGCCAGCAGCAGCCGGGACAGAACCGACAATGAGCAGTTCTTC. It specifies CASSSRDRTDNEQFF.

This rearrangement joins TRBV5-4 to TRBJ2-1; 13 bases match TRBD2. The ends lost 4 bases at V and 6 bases at J; junction bases unmatched: 10. CDR3 length: 17 amino acids. Germline V CDR1 and CDR2: SGHNT, YYREEE (reference sequence). CDR3 sequence (DNA): TGTGCCAGCAGCATCTGGACTAGCGGGAGAGTCGCCAATGAGCAGTTCTTC. It is translated as CASSIWTSGRVANEQFF.

The chain joins TRBV7-2 to TRBJ2-7; 9 positions agree with TRBD2. This CDR3 has 15 residues. Per the germline V gene, CDR1 is SGHTA and CDR2 is FQGNSA. The trim removed 1 base at V and 3 bases at J, leaving 4 bases unmatched. CDR3 bases: TGTGCCAGCAGCTTAGAGTCTAGCGGGATCTACGAGCAGTACTTC. It encodes CASSLESSGIYEQYF.

The rearrangement joins TRBV7-9 to TRBJ1-2, with a weak D call TRBD1 (6 bases). Germline CDR1 reads SEHNR; CDR2 reads FQNEAQ (reference sequence). This CDR3 spans 16 amino acids. V was trimmed by 0 bases and J by 6 bases, leaving 17 bases between them. The CDR3 region is CASSLAPGTRFNGYTF. The CDR3 DNA is TGTGCCAGCAGCTTAGCGCCAGGGACACGCTTCAATGGCTACACCTTC.

V gene TRBV2 combines with J gene TRBJ2-1, with D perhaps matching TRBD2 (5 bases). The ends were cut back, 3 bases at V and 3 bases at J, with 24 bases in the middle. The CDR3 sequence is 19 residues long. The V gene's germline CDR1 is SNHLY and CDR2 FYNNEI. This chain's CDR3 is CASSDSFGLVKAVYNEQFF. DNA of the CDR3: TGTGCCAGCAGTGATAGTTTCGGTCTTGTGAAAGCGGTCTACAATGAGCAGTTCTTC.

CDR3 loop: CASSLGQVSLYGYTF. CDR3 DNA sequence: TGTGCCAGCAGCCTAGGACAGGTGTCTCTCTATGGCTACACCTTC. The gene calls are TRBV5-8 and TRBJ1-2, with 7 positions matching TRBD1. CDR1 and CDR2 from the germline V gene are SGHTS and YDEGEE. With V trimmed by 4 bases and J by 4 bases, 10 bases remained unmatched. The CDR3 totals 15 residues.

The chain carries TRBV5-5 and TRBJ1-4, with 8 bases that match TRBD1. The CDR3 loop spans 14 amino acids. J lost 8 bases, V lost 3 bases, and 6 bases had no gene match. Germline CDR1 SGHKS, CDR2 YYEKEE (reference sequence). In DNA, the CDR3 is TGTGCCAGCAGCTCCACAGGGGGTAGGGAAAAACTGTTTTTT. It yields the protein CASSSTGGREKLFF.

The chain is built from TRBV7-6 and TRBJ2-3; 8 bases are a match to TRBD1. CDR3 length: 18 amino acids. V lost 5 bases, J lost 5 bases, and 18 bases stayed unmatched. CDR1 and CDR2 from the germline V gene are SGHVS and FNYEAQ. The CDR3 loop reads CASSPLLLRTGKGDTQYF. The CDR3 DNA is TGTGCCAGCAGCCCCCTCCTTTTAAGGACAGGGAAGGGAGATACGCAGTATTTT.

The rearrangement joins TRBV5-1 to TRBJ2-7; TRBD2 matches at 10 bases. With 4 bases clipped from V and 4 bases from J, the junction kept 11 bases outside the gene matches. This CDR3 has 16 residues. Germline V gene data show CDR1 as SGHRS and CDR2 as YFSETQ. The CDR3 loop reads CASSPAGLAGVYEQYF. The CDR3 region has the DNA TGCGCCAGCAGCCCGGCGGGGCTAGCGGGGGTTTACGAGCAGTACTTC. The full variable domain, in which reference TRBV5-1 and TRBJ2-7 provide the parts outside the CDR3, is KAGVTQTPRYLIKTRGQQVTLSCSPISGHRSVSWYQQTPGQGLQFLFEYFSETQRNKGNFPGRFSGRQFSNSRSEMNVSTLELGDSALYLCASSPAGLAGVYEQYFGPGTRLTVT.

V and J are TRBV29-1 and TRBJ2-6, with 8 bases matching TRBD1. Unmatched junction bases numbered 5, after V lost 7 bases and J lost 0 bases. Germline V gene lookup returns CDR1 SQVTM and CDR2 ANQGSEA. This CDR3 spans 15 amino acids. Here the CDR3 DNA reads TGCAGCGCGTCAGGGGGCGACTCTGGGGCCAACGTCCTGACTTTC. It codes for CSASGGDSGANVLTF.

The chain has TRBV6-1 and TRBJ2-7, with unresolved D. Germline V gives CDR1 MNHNS, CDR2 SASEGT. The CDR3 has 12 residues. V lost 8 bases to trimming and J lost 4 bases, with 12 bases between them. CDR3 bases: TGTGCCAGCTCGTTTCTACGTTACGAGCAGTACTTC. It codes for CASSFLRYEQYF.

This clone appeared a single time. The chain recombines TRBV5-1 with TRBJ1-5; the D is unclear. The CDR3 is made up of 14 amino acids. Germline-derived CDR1 and CDR2 are SGHRS and YFSETQ. V was trimmed by 0 bases and J by 4 bases, leaving 8 bases between them. The CDR3 nucleotides read TGCGCCAGCAGCTTGGACAGCCTTAATCAGCCCCAGCATTTT. This gives the protein CASSLDSLNQPQHF.

V and J are TRBV15 and TRBJ1-4, with no clear D. The germline V and J ends were trimmed by 0 bases and 5 bases, with 10 bases remaining between them. CDR1 and CDR2 (germline): LNHNV, YYDKDF (reference sequence). The CDR3 loop spans 15 amino acids. CDR3 sequence: CATSREGSSNEKLFF. The CDR3 bases are TGTGCCACCAGCAGAGAGGGGAGTTCAAATGAAAAACTGTTTTTT.

In its sample, this clone was seen once. The V call is TRBV5-6, the J call TRBJ1-1; TRBD1 might be the D (5 bases). The CDR3 spans 15 residues. Germline V lookup: CDR1 SGHDT, CDR2 YYEEEE. Trimming took off 4 bases at V and 3 bases at J, with 16 bases between the two ends. CDR3 nucleotides: TGTGCCAGCAGCCTTCTGGGGGATAGTGACACTGAAGCTTTCTTT. It encodes CASSLLGDSDTEAFF.